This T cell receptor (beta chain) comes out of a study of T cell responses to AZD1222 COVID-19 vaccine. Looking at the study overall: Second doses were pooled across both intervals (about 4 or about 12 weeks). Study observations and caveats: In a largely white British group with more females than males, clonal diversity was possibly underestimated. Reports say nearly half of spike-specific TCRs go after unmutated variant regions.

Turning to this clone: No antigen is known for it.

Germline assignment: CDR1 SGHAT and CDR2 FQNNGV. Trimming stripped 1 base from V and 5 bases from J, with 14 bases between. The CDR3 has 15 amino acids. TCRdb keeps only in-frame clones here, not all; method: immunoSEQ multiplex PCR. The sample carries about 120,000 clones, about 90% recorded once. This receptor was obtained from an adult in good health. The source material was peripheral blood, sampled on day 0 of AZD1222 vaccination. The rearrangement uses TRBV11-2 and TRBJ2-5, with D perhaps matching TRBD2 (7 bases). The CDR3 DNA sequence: TGTGCCAGCAGCTTAGGGGCGGGGGCGAGGGAGACCCAGTACTTC. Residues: CASSLGAGARETQYF.